The subject of this entry is one T cell receptor beta chain. This sample is drawn from a study of cytomegalovirus exposure and HLA in healthy donors. With V trimmed by 5 bases and J by 8 bases, 11 bases remained unmatched. The CDR3 loop spans 15 amino acids. Germline loops: CDR1 SGHTA, CDR2 FQGTGA. PCR involved 60 Vbeta and 13 Jbeta primers. The data were produced by immunoSEQ multiplex PCR, yet TCRdb's version contains in-frame clones alone and is incomplete. The data hold around 160,000 clones, with 68% observed a single time. This receptor was obtained from a woman in her late teens or twenties in good health and CMV-seropositive. This chain links TRBV7-3 with TRBJ2-1; TRBD2 aligns across 8 bases. The sequenced sample consisted of PBMCs. The CDR3 bases are TGTGCCAGCAGCCTCCAGCGGGAGCAACTGGATGAGCAGTTCTTC. Amino acids: CASSLQREQLDEQFF.